This T cell receptor beta chain appears in the sequencing data of a study of blood T cells in healthy people across ages. Notes on the study in general: Naive CD4+ cell counts and diversity both ran higher in long-lived than in aged donors. In the absence of known donor CMV status, changes in expanded clonotypes were possibly confounded.

CDR1 and CDR2 from the germline V gene are DFQATT and SNEGSKA (reference sequence). This CDR3 is built from 14 residues. V was trimmed by 6 bases and J by 7 bases, leaving 22 bases between them. Donors each provided 7.5 to 10 milliliters of peripheral blood. Per-sample PBMC isolation yielded at least 7 million cells. A second roughly 7 to 12 cycle PCR used barcoded and J-beta primers. Each CDR3 protein gets one entry after TCRdb re-called the 5' RACE reads with MiXCR. The sample consists of hundreds of thousands of distinct CDR3 sequences, around 38% of them appearing once. Points on this clonotype: Its target is unknown.

J is TRBJ2-7 and V is TRBV20-1, with D possibly being TRBD1 (6 bases). The TCR sequence derives from a man aged 80 or over in good health. Input material: blood. CDR3 bases: TGCAGTGCGGCCACGCAGGGGAGCTACAATGAGCAGTACTTC. Protein: CSAATQGSYNEQYF.